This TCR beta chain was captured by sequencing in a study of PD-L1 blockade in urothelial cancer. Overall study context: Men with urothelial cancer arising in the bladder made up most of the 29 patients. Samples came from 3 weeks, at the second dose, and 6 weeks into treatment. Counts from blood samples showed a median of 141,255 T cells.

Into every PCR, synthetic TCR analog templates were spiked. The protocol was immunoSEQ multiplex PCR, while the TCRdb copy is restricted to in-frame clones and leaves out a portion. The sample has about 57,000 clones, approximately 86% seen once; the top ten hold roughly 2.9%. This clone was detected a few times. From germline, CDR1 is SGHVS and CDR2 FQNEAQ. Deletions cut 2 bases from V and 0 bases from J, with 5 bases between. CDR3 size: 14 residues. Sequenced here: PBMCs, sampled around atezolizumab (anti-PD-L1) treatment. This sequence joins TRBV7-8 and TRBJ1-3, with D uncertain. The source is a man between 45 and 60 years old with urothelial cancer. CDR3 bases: TGTGCCAGCAGCTTAACAAGCTCTGGAAACACCATATATTTT. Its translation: CASSLTSSGNTIYF.